Reported below is one T cell receptor (beta chain). The data were obtained in a study of cytomegalovirus exposure and HLA in healthy donors. The CDR3 extends over 15 amino acids. The germline V gene encodes CDR1 MNHEY and CDR2 SVGAGI. Trimming left V 5 bases short and J 7 bases short, with 17 bases between. PCR used 60 Vbeta primers and 13 Jbeta primers. Sequencing was performed with immunoSEQ multiplex PCR; in TCRdb, only in-frame clones are kept and a portion is missing. The table records over 200,000 clones, more than 60% of them present only once. The specimen sequenced was PBMCs. V is TRBV6-5 and J is TRBJ2-2; no clear D gene. The receptor comes from a woman between 55 and 75 years old in good health and CMV-seropositive. CDR3: CASSNRPFADGELFF. In nucleotides, the CDR3 is TGTGCCAGCAGTAACCGACCATTTGCGGACGGGGAGCTGTTTTTT.